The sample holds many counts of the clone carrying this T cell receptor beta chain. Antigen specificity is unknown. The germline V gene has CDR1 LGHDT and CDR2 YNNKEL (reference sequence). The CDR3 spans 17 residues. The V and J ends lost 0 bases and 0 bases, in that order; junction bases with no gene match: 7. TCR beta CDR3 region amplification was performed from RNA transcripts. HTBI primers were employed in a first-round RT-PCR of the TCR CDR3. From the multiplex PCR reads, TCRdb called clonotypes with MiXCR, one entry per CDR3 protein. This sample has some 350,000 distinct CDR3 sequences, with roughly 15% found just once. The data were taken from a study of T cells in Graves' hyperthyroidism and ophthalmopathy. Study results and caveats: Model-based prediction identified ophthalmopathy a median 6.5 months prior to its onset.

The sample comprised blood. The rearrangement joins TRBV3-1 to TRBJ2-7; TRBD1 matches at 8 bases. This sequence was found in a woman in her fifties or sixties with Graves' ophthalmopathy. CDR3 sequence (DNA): TGTGCCAGCAGCCAAGAGGGTCACAGGGGGAGCTCCTACGAGCAGTACTTC. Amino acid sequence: CASSQEGHRGSSYEQYF.